Listed here is a single T cell receptor beta chain. The sample holds one count of this clone. Its target antigen remains unknown. Base-call qualities are not available, and no considerably larger clone is one nucleotide away. This sample is part of a study of blood T cell repertoires in COVID-19 (dated by TCRdb to about 2020). Some background on the complete study: Collaborator samples came from the United States, Italy and Spain and covered acute and convalescent phases of COVID-19. The prospective study material was composed of cDNA or gDNA derived from T cells, B-cell-depleted T cells, or PBMCs. The dataset comprised deeply sampled blood TCRbeta repertoires from subjects exposed to, actively infected with, or recovered from COVID-19. The repertoires were released in a freely available public database intended as a resource for research on the immune response to SARS-CoV-2. Samples were obtained from the ongoing ImmuneRACE study (first 160 participants) and from over a thousand subjects provided by 6 global collaborators. Sample metadata almost always included a de-identified subject ID, COVID-19 status, age in years and sex. Where available, HLA class I and class II types were taken from metadata supplied by the sample provider and were not determined by assay-based typing. What the study reported, not specific to this receptor: The quantity of clinical and demographic metadata differed by source and by participant and was supplied without curation.

Whole blood was collected in K2EDTA tubes by collaborating institutions according to the institutions' own protocols. Collaborator samples were shipped for TCRbeta analysis as frozen whole blood, isolated PBMCs, or DNA extracted from either sample type. Based on the germline V gene (reference sequence), the CDR1 and CDR2 sequences are LNHNV and YYDKDF. The CDR3 sequence holds 14 residues, the cysteine and phenylalanine included. Only the CDR3 DNA is retained, 42 bases long and in frame from the first base. The germline ends are 6 bases apart after V is trimmed by 1 base and J by 0 bases. TCRbeta CDR3 regions were amplified from genomic DNA by means of the immunoSEQ Assay, a bias-controlled multiplex PCR. On the authors' methods: Nucleated cell counts per sample were estimated from amplification of reference gene primers within the assay. Sequence reads were collapsed and filtered to measure the absolute abundance of every unique TCRbeta CDR3 rearrangement. For each sample, productive Simpson clonality was calculated as the square root of Simpson's diversity index across productive rearrangements. As stored in TCRdb, this immuneACCESS dataset retains in-frame rearrangements with V and J assigned. A fraction of the clones does not appear; measured against another copy, unresolved V genes explain less than half of the discrepancy, and the remainder lacks a known reason. That table furnishes V, J and clone size, whereas the DNA furnished D and trimming. The sample table holds around 250,000 clones, of which approximately 91% were seen once. The top ten clonotypes cover about 0.7% of the sample.

Material: peripheral blood. This receptor was taken from a human donor in a cohort sampled during active COVID-19. This chain is built from TRBV15 and TRBJ1-1, with the D gene not clear enough to name. The sequenced DNA: TGTGCCACCAGCAGAGGTATTCTGAACACTGAAGCTTTCTTT. Translation gives CATSRGILNTEAFF.